This T cell receptor (beta chain) was retrieved from a study of T-cell reconstitution after alpha-beta-depleted transplantation in children. The germline gives CDR1 DFQATT, CDR2 SNEGSKA (reference sequence). This CDR3 region has 12 residues. Between the trimmed V and J ends, which lost 7 bases and 5 bases, there was a span of 14 bases. Molecular barcoding with unique molecular identifiers was used for the TCRbeta library. Each CDR3 protein is one row after TCRdb ran MiXCR on the PCR reads. The data hold roughly 590,000 distinct CDR3 sequences, with around 17% observed a single time. This clonotype turned up a few times.

The sequenced sample was PBMCs from the stem cell graft donor, obtained from the stem cell graft. The TCR comes from a human donor who donated a stem cell graft to a child with acute myeloid leukemia. The chain recombines TRBV20-1 with TRBJ1-1; D gene unclear. In DNA, the CDR3 is TGCAGTGTCCCGACACAGCTAACTGAAGCTTTCTTT. It yields the protein CSVPTQLTEAFF.